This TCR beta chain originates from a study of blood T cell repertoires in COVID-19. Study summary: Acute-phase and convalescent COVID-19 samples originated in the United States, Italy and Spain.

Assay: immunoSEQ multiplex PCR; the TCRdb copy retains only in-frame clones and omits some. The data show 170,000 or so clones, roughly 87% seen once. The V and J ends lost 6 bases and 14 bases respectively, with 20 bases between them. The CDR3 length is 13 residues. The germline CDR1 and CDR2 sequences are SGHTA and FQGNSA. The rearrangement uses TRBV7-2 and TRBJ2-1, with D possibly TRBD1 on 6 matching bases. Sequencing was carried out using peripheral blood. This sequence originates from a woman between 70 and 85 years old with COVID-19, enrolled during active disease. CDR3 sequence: CASSSTPTGHKFF. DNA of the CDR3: TGTGCCAGCAGTTCTACGCCTACGGGACACAAGTTCTTC.